These 28 T cell receptor beta chains were sequenced from one sample in a study of CD8 T cells in ankylosing spondylitis. TCRdb reanalysed the 5' RACE reads using MiXCR and keeps one entry per CDR3 protein. The table shows 300,000 to 400,000 distinct CDR3 sequences, with roughly 22% occurring only once. Material for sequencing was blood, either unsorted or a sorted T cell fraction (not recorded which). Receptors originate from a male donor with ankylosing spondylitis or in good health (not recorded which).

This clonotype was observed a handful of times. The chain joins TRBV20-1 to TRBJ1-4; D gene uncertain. Germline-derived CDR1 and CDR2 are DFQATT and SNEGSKA (reference sequence). Trimming shortened V by 1 base and J by 0 bases, and 12 bases separated the two germline ends. CDR3 length: 16 amino acids. CDR3 coding DNA: TGCAGTGCTAGAGCCCCGGACGGTGCAACTAATGAAAAACTGTTTTTT. This sequence encodes CSARAPDGATNEKLFF.

The gene calls are TRBV12-3 or TRBV12-4 and TRBJ1-1, with a tentative D call TRBD1 (5 bases). This CDR3 contains 13 residues. The V and J ends lost 1 base and 4 bases respectively, with 7 bases between them. The CDR3 DNA is TGTGCCAGCAGTTTAGGAGGGGTCACTGAAGCTTTCTTT. Translating gives CASSLGGVTEAFF.

Only a few counts were recorded for this clonotype. V gene TRBV27 combines with J gene TRBJ1-6, with TRBD1 matching 8 bases. There are 16 residues in the CDR3. Germline CDR1 is MNHEY and CDR2 is SMNVEV (reference sequence). The J segment lost 0 bases and the V segment lost 5 bases, leaving 3 bases of the junction unmatched. This CDR3 reads CASSPGQDSYNSPLHF. The CDR3 DNA sequence: TGTGCCAGCAGTCCGGGACAGGACTCCTATAATTCACCCCTCCACTTT.

The J gene is TRBJ1-1, the V gene TRBV7-3; D unresolved. Trimming left V 6 bases short and J 1 base short, with 12 bases between. Looked up from germline, CDR1 is SGHTA and CDR2 is FQGTGA. There are 14 residues in the CDR3. For the CDR3, the DNA is TGTGCCAGCAGGGGTACTATGGAGAACACTGAAGCTTTCTTT. Residues: CASRGTMENTEAFF.

The table lists this clonotype with a few counts. This rearrangement joins TRBV7-9 to TRBJ2-5; 10 nucleotides line up with TRBD1. Germline CDR1 SEHNR, CDR2 FQNEAQ (reference sequence). Trimming cost V 2 bases and J 1 base; bases outside gene matches: 4. This CDR3 is 16 amino acids long. Here the CDR3 reads CASSLQGQGFQETQYF. CDR3 in DNA: TGTGCCAGCAGCTTACAGGGACAGGGGTTCCAAGAGACCCAGTACTTC.

V gene TRBV5-1 combines with J gene TRBJ2-7, with unresolved D. Germline V gives CDR1 SGHRS, CDR2 YFSETQ. V gave up 1 base and J gave up 4 bases, with 9 bases separating them. The CDR3 loop spans 13 amino acids. DNA for the CDR3: TGCGCCAGCAGCTTGAGGGTGAGGTACGAGCAGTACTTC. It codes for CASSLRVRYEQYF.

The chain recombines TRBV5-1 with TRBJ2-2, with D tentatively TRBD1 (5 bases). V dropped 3 bases and J dropped 0 bases, with 12 bases sitting between them. CDR1 and CDR2 (germline): SGHRS, YFSETQ. This CDR3 is 16 amino acids long. Written as DNA, the CDR3 is TGCGCCAGCAGCTACTTATCAGGGTCGAACACCGGGGAGCTGTTTTTT. This gives the protein CASSYLSGSNTGELFF.

V is TRBV6-5 and J is TRBJ2-5; a possible D gene is TRBD1 (6 bases). The V end was cut by 3 bases, the J end by 0 bases, with 11 bases between. CDR1 MNHEY and CDR2 SVGAGI come from the germline V gene. CDR3 length equals 15 residues. This CDR3 is CASSYFAGDQETQYF. The CDR3, as DNA: TGTGCCAGCAGTTATTTCGCAGGGGACCAAGAGACCCAGTACTTC.

This chain uses TRBV7-6 with TRBJ2-3; no clear D. The CDR3 has 14 residues. The germline gives CDR1 SGHVS, CDR2 FNYEAQ. Trimming took off 6 bases at V and 1 base at J, with 11 bases between the two ends. The CDR3 DNA sequence: TGTGCCAGCAGACCGTTTGGGGGCACAGATACGCAGTATTTT. Protein: CASRPFGGTDTQYF.

This chain uses TRBV5-6 with TRBJ1-1; D remains ambiguous. The CDR3 has 14 amino acids. Looked up from germline, CDR1 is SGHDT and CDR2 is YYEEEE. V dropped 4 bases and J dropped 2 bases, with 12 bases sitting between them. CDR3 residues: CASSLTPVNTEAFF. CDR3 nucleotides: TGTGCCAGCAGCCTGACCCCAGTTAACACTGAAGCTTTCTTT.

Ten or more counts support this clonotype. CDR3: CASRDRAYEQYF. CDR3 DNA: TGTGCCAGCCGGGACAGAGCCTACGAGCAGTACTTC. J is TRBJ2-7 and V is TRBV27, with 7 bases identical to TRBD1. Trimming removed 8 bases from V and 2 bases from J; junction bases left unmatched: 3. This CDR3 has 12 residues. Germline V lookup: CDR1 MNHEY, CDR2 SMNVEV (reference sequence).

This clonotype was observed a few times. This chain uses TRBV5-1 with TRBJ2-1; D unclear. CDR3 length: 11 amino acids. Trimming left V 1 base short and J 11 bases short, with 7 bases between. Germline V gene lookup returns CDR1 SGHRS and CDR2 YFSETQ. For the CDR3, the DNA is TGCGCCAGCAGCTTGAACGTGCAGCAGTTCTTC. The encoded protein is CASSLNVQQFF. Full variable domain (missing parts from reference TRBV5-1 and TRBJ2-1): KAGVTQTPRYLIKTRGQQVTLSCSPISGHRSVSWYQQTPGQGLQFLFEYFSETQRNKGNFPGRFSGRQFSNSRSEMNVSTLELGDSALYLCASSLNVQQFFGPGTRLTVL.

This chain uses TRBV14 with TRBJ2-7; D is unresolved. V was clipped by 0 bases and J by 0 bases, with 12 bases between them. The CDR3 spans 16 residues. Germline V CDR1 and CDR2: SGHDN, FVKESK. The CDR3 protein is CASSQDLVSSSYEQYF. The CDR3 DNA reads TGTGCCAGCAGCCAAGATTTGGTCTCCTCCTCCTACGAGCAGTACTTC. Full variable domain (rest looked up from reference TRBV14 and TRBJ2-7): EAGVTQFPSHSVIEKGQTVTLRCDPISGHDNLYWYRRVMGKEIKFLLHFVKESKQDESGMPNNRFLAERTGGTYSTLKVQPAELEDSGVYFCASSQDLVSSSYEQYFGPGTRLTVT.

This clonotype was observed a few times. This chain uses TRBV4-2 with TRBJ2-7; TRBD2 agrees at 8 bases. Looked up from germline, CDR1 is LGHNA and CDR2 is YNFKEQ. The CDR3 is made up of 16 amino acids. Trimming at V came to 5 bases and at J to 2 bases, leaving 11 bases not matched to a gene. The CDR3 loop is CASSASSGGGPYEQYF. The CDR3 bases are TGTGCCAGCAGCGCCAGCTCCGGGGGGGGCCCCTACGAGCAGTACTTC.

This clonotype was counted only a few times. The chain is built from TRBV29-1 and TRBJ2-7; D is ambiguous. This CDR3 spans 13 amino acids. Trimming removed 4 bases at V and 6 bases at J, with 16 bases between. Per germline, CDR1 SQVTM and CDR2 ANQGSEA. CDR3 region: CSVAHDILGEQYF. In DNA form, the CDR3 reads TGCAGCGTTGCCCACGACATTTTAGGCGAGCAGTACTTC.

About this clonotype: Mismatch with germline at one junction end may stem from a read error. The chain combines TRBV5-1 with TRBJ1-2; 8 nucleotides align to TRBD1. This CDR3 comprises 15 residues. Germline V gene lookup returns CDR1 SGHRS and CDR2 YFSETQ. CDR3 sequence: CASSLAADRAYDYTF. CDR3 sequence (DNA): TGCGCCAGCAGCTTGGCCGCGGACAGGGCTTATGACTACACCTTC.

This clonotype came up once. The chain is built from TRBV9 and TRBJ1-6; D gene uncertain. CDR1 is SGDLS and CDR2 is YYNGEE in the germline V gene. The CDR3 consists of 16 residues. Between the trimmed V and J ends, which lost 0 bases and 7 bases, there was a span of 14 bases. CDR3 bases: TGTGCCAGCAGCGTAGGTGGCGGAACCTCGAATTCACCCCTCCACTTT. Its protein product is CASSVGGGTSNSPLHF.

This clonotype was counted between two and nine times. This rearrangement joins TRBV6-1 to TRBJ2-1; TRBD2 matches at 9 bases. Germline CDR1 is MNHNS and CDR2 is SASEGT. The J segment lost 2 bases and the V segment lost 10 bases, leaving 6 bases of the junction unmatched. The CDR3 contains 14 residues. The DNA of the CDR3 is TGTGCCACCGATTCTAGCGGGGCCTACAATGAGCAGTTCTTC. It specifies CATDSSGAYNEQFF.

This chain connects TRBV7-3 to TRBJ2-7, with 9 positions matching TRBD1. Germline CDR1 SGHTA, CDR2 FQGTGA. This CDR3 is built from 15 residues. Trimming at V came to 7 bases and at J to 4 bases, leaving 11 bases not matched to a gene. The DNA for the CDR3 is TGTGCCAGCACCCTCGGGACAGGGAAAGGGTACGAGCAGTACTTC. This gives the protein CASTLGTGKGYEQYF.

This chain uses TRBV12-3 or TRBV12-4 with TRBJ2-2, with 8 bases that match TRBD2. V shed 3 bases, J shed 1 base, and the junction held 4 bases outside the gene matches. This CDR3 comprises 16 residues. CDR3 protein: CASSFRLAGNTGELFF. The CDR3 DNA reads TGTGCCAGCAGTTTTCGGCTAGCGGGGAACACCGGGGAGCTGTTTTTT.

The sample holds a few counts of this clonotype. The J gene is TRBJ2-3, the V gene TRBV7-2, with 7 bases lining up with TRBD2. The germline V gene encodes CDR1 SGHTA and CDR2 FQGNSA. The CDR3 is 16 amino acids. V shed 1 base and J 6 bases; nucleotides not matched to a gene: 10. The CDR3 bases are TGTGCCAGCAGCTTAGAGGGCTCTAGCGGATCCGATACGCAGTATTTT. This gives the protein CASSLEGSSGSDTQYF.

The gene calls are TRBV4-1 and TRBJ1-1; D is possibly TRBD1 (5 bases). The V and J ends lost 0 bases and 5 bases respectively, with 13 bases between them. Per germline, CDR1 MGHRA and CDR2 YSYEKL. The CDR3 has 15 residues. CDR3 amino acids: CASSQELRGGTEAFF. The CDR3, as DNA: TGCGCCAGCAGCCAAGAATTGAGGGGAGGGACTGAAGCTTTCTTT.

This clonotype was counted only a few times. The chain has TRBV12-5 and TRBJ2-2; 7 bases agree with TRBD2. Losses at the gene ends were 1 base for V and 6 bases for J; bases not matched to a gene: 8. This CDR3 contains 16 residues. The germline V gene has CDR1 LGHNT and CDR2 FRNRAP. CDR3 in amino acids: CASGLGTRSSPGELFF. In DNA, the CDR3 is TGTGCTAGTGGTTTGGGGACTAGAAGTTCGCCCGGGGAGCTGTTTTTT.

This clonotype turned up a few times. This chain uses TRBV25-1 with TRBJ1-2; 9 bases match TRBD1. The length of the CDR3 is 14 residues. With 3 bases clipped from V and 7 bases from J, the junction kept 6 bases outside the gene matches. The germline V gene has CDR1 MGHDK and CDR2 SYGVNS. In DNA form, the CDR3 reads TGTGCCAGCAGTGAGACAGGGGGGTATTCTGGCTACACCTTC. It is translated as CASSETGGYSGYTF.

The table lists this clonotype with many counts. This chain joins TRBV20-1 and TRBJ2-1, with TRBD1 matching over 9 bases. Trimming cost V 6 bases and J 5 bases; bases outside gene matches: 11. Germline CDR1 reads DFQATT; CDR2 reads SNEGSKA (reference sequence). The CDR3 spans 15 residues. The CDR3 here is CSATSGTGSNNEQFF. The CDR3 DNA is TGCAGTGCAACCTCCGGGACAGGGTCAAACAATGAGCAGTTCTTC.

This chain connects TRBV7-2 to TRBJ2-5, with a possible D match to TRBD1 (6 bases). Germline CDR1 reads SGHTA; CDR2 reads FQGNSA. Trimming stripped 4 bases from V and 2 bases from J, with 17 bases between. There are 16 residues in the CDR3. The CDR3 DNA sequence: TGTGCCAGCAGCTCAAAAACCTACAGGGTTCAAGAGACCCAGTACTTC. Translating gives CASSSKTYRVQETQYF.

The chain uses TRBV12-3 or TRBV12-4 and TRBJ2-2, with 10 positions matching TRBD1. The CDR3 spans 16 residues. Trimming removed 6 bases from V and 8 bases from J; junction bases left unmatched: 12. CDR3 region: CASSPDVRDRGGELFF. The CDR3 DNA sequence: TGTGCCAGCAGCCCAGATGTCCGGGACAGGGGAGGGGAGCTGTTTTTT.

This clonotype was seen a handful of times. In nucleotides, the CDR3 is TGTGCCAGCAGTTTATGGTCCGTCGGAGAGACCCAGTACTTC. Translated, it gives CASSLWSVGETQYF. This chain joins TRBV12-3 or TRBV12-4 and TRBJ2-5; D not certain. The CDR3 has 14 residues. V was cut by 2 bases and J by 4 bases, with 11 bases left in between.